The 24 T cell receptor beta chains reported below all come from one sample, sequenced in a study of control samples from healthy donors and cancer patients. The method was immunoSEQ multiplex PCR; TCRdb's version includes in-frame clones alone and lacks a portion of them. Seen here are approximately 190,000 clones, 91% observed once, and the top ten hold about 1.7%. Sequenced: blood. The receptors shown here come from a man aged 25 to 45 in good health.

The chain uses TRBV12-3 or TRBV12-4 and TRBJ2-4, with no clear D. Trimming left V 4 bases short and J 9 bases short, with 7 bases between. The CDR3 is 11 residues long. CDR3 sequence (DNA): TGTGCCAGCAGTTACACGGGCATTCAGTACTTC. Protein: CASSYTGIQYF.

The CDR3 sequence is CASSQGGGRETQYF. The CDR3 bases are TGCGCCAGCAGCCAAGGGGGGGGGCGCGAGACCCAGTACTTC. The chain recombines TRBV4-1 with TRBJ2-5; a possible D gene is TRBD2 (7 bases). Between the trimmed V and J ends, which lost 1 base and 5 bases, there was a span of 11 bases. Germline lookup yields CDR1 MGHRA and CDR2 YSYEKL. The length of the CDR3 is 14 residues.

This clone was recorded a few times. The chain has TRBV7-9 and TRBJ1-2; the D gene is possibly TRBD1 (5 bases). The CDR3 covers 12 residues. Germline V gene lookup returns CDR1 SEHNR and CDR2 FQNEAQ (reference sequence). Between the trimmed V and J ends, which lost 1 base and 6 bases, there was a span of 6 bases. This CDR3 is CASSLEGNGYTF. The CDR3 DNA sequence: TGTGCCAGCAGCTTAGAGGGGAATGGCTACACCTTC.

Here the CDR3 reads CASSPPQGQGTETQYF. In nucleotides, the CDR3 is TGTGCCAGCTCACCACCTCAGGGACAGGGAACGGAGACCCAGTACTTC. This chain connects TRBV18 to TRBJ2-5, with TRBD1 identical over 9 bases. The CDR3 covers 16 residues. Germline-derived CDR1 and CDR2 are KGHSH and LQKENI. J gave up 5 bases and V 0 bases, and 7 bases lay outside the gene matches.

This chain uses TRBV7-9 with TRBJ2-3; 8 bases map to TRBD1. The CDR3 spans 15 residues. Germline CDR1 reads SEHNR; CDR2 reads FQNEAQ (reference sequence). J lost 3 bases, V lost 6 bases, and 8 bases had no gene match. CDR3 in amino acids: CASRKDRDYTDTQYF. CDR3 nucleotides: TGTGCCAGCAGGAAGGACAGGGATTATACAGATACGCAGTATTTT.

The chain employs TRBV21-1 and TRBJ1-6. TRBV21-1 is labeled a pseudogene. This CDR3 comprises 13 residues. CDR3 DNA: TGTGCCAGCAGCAACCGGCGAGGGGAGCCCCTCCACTTT. Translation gives CASSNRRGEPLHF.

The chain carries TRBV19 and TRBJ1-3; D might be TRBD1 (6 bases). Germline values: CDR1 LNHDA, CDR2 SQIVND (reference sequence). V lost 4 bases and J 8 bases, leaving 15 bases between the germline ends. CDR3 length: 14 residues. CDR3 residues: CASSTAGGRDTIYF. CDR3 in DNA: TGTGCCAGTAGTACCGCCGGGGGCCGGGACACCATATATTTT.

The rearrangement links TRBV6-1 to TRBJ1-5; no clear D. Germline values: CDR1 MNHNS, CDR2 SASEGT. This CDR3 is 17 amino acids long. Trimming stripped 0 bases from V and 0 bases from J, with 12 bases between. CDR3: CASSEAIPSYSNQPQHF. CDR3 coding DNA: TGTGCCAGCAGTGAAGCTATCCCCAGTTATAGCAATCAGCCCCAGCATTTT.

CDR3 protein: CASRTGDTQYF. The CDR3 region has the DNA TGTGCCAGCAGGACAGGGGATACGCAGTATTTT. V and J are TRBV11-2 and TRBJ2-3; 7 positions agree with TRBD1. V lost 6 bases and J lost 6; bases outside the gene matches: 0. From germline, CDR1 is SGHAT and CDR2 FQNNGV. The CDR3 spans 11 residues. Together with reference TRBV11-2 and TRBJ2-3, the CDR3 gives the full variable domain: EAGVAQSPRYKIIEKRQSVAFWCNPISGHATLYWYQQILGQGPKLLIQFQNNGVVDDSQLPKDRFSAERLKGVDSTLKIQPAKLEDSAVYLCASRTGDTQYFGPGTRLTVL.

This clone has just a few counts. At one end the junction does not follow the germline gene, possibly because of a read error. The chain carries TRBV12-3 or TRBV12-4 and TRBJ1-2; TRBD1 aligns across 8 bases. The CDR3 length is 13 residues. This CDR3 is CASSSGQGKDLYF. In DNA, the CDR3 is TGTGCCAGCAGTTCCGGACAGGGTAAAGACCTATACTTC.

The table lists this clone with a few counts. The chain employs TRBV5-1 and TRBJ2-5; D may correspond to TRBD1 or TRBD2 (5 bases each). The CDR3 has 15 amino acids. The germline CDR1 and CDR2 sequences are SGHRS and YFSETQ. The V gene lost 2 bases and the J gene lost 4 bases, with 15 bases spanning the gap. The CDR3 DNA sequence: TGCGCCAGCAGCTTTGGGACGTTTGCGGCAGAGACCCAGTACTTC. This gives the protein CASSFGTFAAETQYF.

This sequence joins TRBV10-1 and TRBJ1-1, with unresolved D. Per the germline V gene, CDR1 is WNHNN and CDR2 is SYGVQD (reference sequence). The CDR3 consists of 9 residues. In DNA, the CDR3 is TGCGCAGCAGTGAACGTGGCTTTCTTT. This encodes CAAVNVAFF.

J is TRBJ2-4 and V is TRBV2; D gene ambiguous. The V and J ends lost 4 bases and 5 bases respectively, with 9 bases between them. Germline CDR1 reads SNHLY; CDR2 reads FYNNEI. The CDR3 is made up of 13 amino acids. As DNA, the CDR3 is TGTGCCAGCAGTGGCAACAAGCAAAACATTCAGTACTTC. Amino acid sequence: CASSGNKQNIQYF.

This clone was detected once. This CDR3 is CASSFDTNEQFF. In DNA, the CDR3 is TGTGCCAGCAGTTTTGATACTAATGAGCAGTTCTTC. V is TRBV12-3 or TRBV12-4 and J is TRBJ2-1; D ambiguous. This CDR3 has 12 residues. The V end lost 3 bases, the J end lost 7 bases, and 7 bases lay between the germline ends.

The chain carries TRBV5-6 and TRBJ1-2; weak D call: TRBD1 (6 bases). Germline V gene data show CDR1 as SGHDT and CDR2 as YYEEEE. The germline V and J ends were trimmed by 5 bases and 8 bases, with 25 bases remaining between them. This CDR3 has 16 residues. The CDR3 reads CASSLPPITGYGGYTF. The CDR3 DNA follows: TGTGCCAGCAGTTTGCCCCCCATTACAGGGTACGGGGGCTACACCTTC.

This chain joins TRBV24-1 and TRBJ2-1, with D maybe TRBD1 (5 bases). V was cut by 4 bases and J by 8 bases, with 14 bases left in between. Germline assignment: CDR1 KGHDR and CDR2 SFDVKD. This CDR3 comprises 14 residues. Written as DNA, the CDR3 is TGTGCCACCAGTGAGGGGCGCGGTAGGGATGAGCAGTTCTTC. This translates into CATSEGRGRDEQFF.

V gene TRBV15 combines with J gene TRBJ2-6; maybe TRBD1 (5 bases). The V end lost 2 bases, the J end lost 0 bases, and 11 bases lay between the germline ends. Germline values: CDR1 LNHNV, CDR2 YYDKDF (reference sequence). The CDR3 contains 17 residues. CDR3 sequence (DNA): TGTGCCACCAGCAGATTAGACAGCTCCTCTGGGGCCAACGTCCTGACTTTC. It specifies CATSRLDSSSGANVLTF.

The chain couples TRBV12-3 or TRBV12-4 to TRBJ1-2; D is possibly TRBD1 (6 bases). The CDR3 is 13 amino acids. Between the trimmed V and J ends, which lost 2 bases and 4 bases, there was a span of 8 bases. CDR3 region: CASSLIQGYGYTF. The CDR3 bases are TGTGCCAGCAGTTTAATACAGGGCTATGGCTACACCTTC.

The chain carries TRBV4-2 and TRBJ1-5, with a possible D match to TRBD1 (5 bases). V lost 1 base and J lost 6, with 13 bases in between. The CDR3 contains 15 residues. CDR1 and CDR2 (germline): LGHNA, YNFKEQ. DNA for the CDR3: TGTGCCAGCAGCCAAGGAGGTAGGGGTGTTCAGCCCCAGCATTTT. It codes for CASSQGGRGVQPQHF.

Worth noting for this clone: At one of its ends the junction is not consistent with the germline gene, which may arise from a read error. The chain combines TRBV12-3 or TRBV12-4 with TRBJ2-7; 7 bases match TRBD1. The CDR3 is 13 residues long. The CDR3 sequence is CASSLDRVNEQYF. Here the CDR3 DNA reads TGTGCCAGCAGCTTAGACAGGGTTAACGAGCAGTACTTC.

This chain links TRBV5-1 with TRBJ2-3; no definite D call. Germline-derived CDR1 and CDR2 are SGHRS and YFSETQ. This CDR3 has 15 amino acids. V gave up 1 base and J gave up 0 bases, with 9 bases separating them. CDR3 in DNA: TGCGCCAGCAGCTTGCGATACCAGAGCACAGATACGCAGTATTTT. Encoded protein: CASSLRYQSTDTQYF.

The chain has TRBV2 and TRBJ2-3; TRBD2 agrees at 14 bases. CDR3 length equals 16 residues. V was pared by 3 bases and J by 3 bases, with 2 bases of the junction left unmatched. CDR1 is SNHLY and CDR2 is FYNNEI in the germline V gene. The CDR3 DNA reads TGTGCCAGCAGTGATGGGACTAGCGGGGGAACAGATACGCAGTATTTT. This translates into CASSDGTSGGTDTQYF.

The rearrangement uses TRBV6-1 and TRBJ1-1; D unresolved. V lost 2 bases and J lost 0, with 10 bases in between. The CDR3 is 15 residues long. Germline V gives CDR1 MNHNS, CDR2 SASEGT. CDR3 amino acids: CASSEPGNLNTEAFF. The DNA of the CDR3 is TGTGCCAGCAGTGAACCCGGGAATTTGAACACTGAAGCTTTCTTT.

In nucleotides, the CDR3 is TGTGCCAGCAGCGTAGATTCGGGTTCCTCTGGAAACACCATATATTTT. Translating gives CASSVDSGSSGNTIYF. This chain links TRBV9 with TRBJ1-3; D is ambiguous. The V end was cut by 0 bases, the J end by 0 bases, with 10 bases between. This CDR3 has 16 amino acids. Germline V gene lookup returns CDR1 SGDLS and CDR2 YYNGEE.